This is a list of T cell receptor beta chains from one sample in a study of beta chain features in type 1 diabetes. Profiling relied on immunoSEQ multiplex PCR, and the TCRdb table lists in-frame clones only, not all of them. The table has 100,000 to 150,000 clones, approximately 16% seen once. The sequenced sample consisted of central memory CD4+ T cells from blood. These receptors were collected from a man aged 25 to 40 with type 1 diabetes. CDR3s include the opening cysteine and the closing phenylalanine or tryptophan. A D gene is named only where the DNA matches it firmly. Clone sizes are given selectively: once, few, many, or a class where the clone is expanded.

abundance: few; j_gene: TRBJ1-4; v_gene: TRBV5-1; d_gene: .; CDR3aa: CASSLAGLREKLFF; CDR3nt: TGCGCCAGCAGCCTTGCGGGGCTGAGGGAAAAACTGTTTTTT
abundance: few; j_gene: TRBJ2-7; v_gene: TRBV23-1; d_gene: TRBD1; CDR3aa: CASSCQPGQGWYEQYF; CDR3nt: TGCGCCAGCAGCTGTCAACCGGGACAGGGGTGGTACGAGCAGTACTTC
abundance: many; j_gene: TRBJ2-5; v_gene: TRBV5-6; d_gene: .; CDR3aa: CASSFEGRDKPQYF; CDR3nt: TGTGCCAGCAGCTTTGAAGGCCGTGATAAGCCCCAGTACTTC
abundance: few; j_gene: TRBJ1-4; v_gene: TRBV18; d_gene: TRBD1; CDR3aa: CASSPAGGNEKLFF; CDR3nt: TGTGCCAGCTCACCCGCAGGGGGTAATGAAAAACTGTTTTTT
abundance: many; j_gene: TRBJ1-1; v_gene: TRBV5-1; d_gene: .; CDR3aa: CASSFLDSTEAFF; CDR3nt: TGCGCCAGCAGTTTTCTTGACTCCACTGAAGCTTTCTTT
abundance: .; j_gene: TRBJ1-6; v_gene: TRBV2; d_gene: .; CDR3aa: CASSPGTRNSPLHF; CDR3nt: TGTGCCAGCAGTCCAGGGACGAGGAATTCACCCCTCCACTTT
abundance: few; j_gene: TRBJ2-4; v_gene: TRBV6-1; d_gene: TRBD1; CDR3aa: CASSEPEGLKGGNIQYF; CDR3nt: TGTGCCAGCAGTGAACCTGAAGGTCTCAAAGGGGGCAACATTCAGTACTTC
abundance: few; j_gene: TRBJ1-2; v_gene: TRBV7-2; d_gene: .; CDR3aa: CASSLATRGNNYGYTF; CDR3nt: TGTGCCAGCAGCCTAGCCACGAGGGGGAATAACTATGGCTACACCTTC
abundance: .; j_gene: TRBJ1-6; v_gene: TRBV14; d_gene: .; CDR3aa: CASSQDQRIVSPLHF; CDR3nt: TGTGCCAGCAGCCAAGATCAGCGGATCGTTTCACCCCTCCACTTT
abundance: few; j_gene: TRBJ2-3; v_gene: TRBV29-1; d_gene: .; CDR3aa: CSAIPGSGWTARDTQYF; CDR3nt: TGCAGCGCTATACCGGGGTCTGGCTGGACAGCCAGAGATACGCAGTATTTT
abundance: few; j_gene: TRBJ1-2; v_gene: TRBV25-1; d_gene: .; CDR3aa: CASSEYVGSIYTF; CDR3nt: TGTGCCAGCAGTGAATATGTAGGCAGCATCTACACCTTC
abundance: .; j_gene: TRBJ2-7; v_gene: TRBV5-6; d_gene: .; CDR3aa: CASSPIGGSRYF; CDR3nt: TGTGCCAGCAGCCCTATAGGTGGCAGCCGGTACTTC
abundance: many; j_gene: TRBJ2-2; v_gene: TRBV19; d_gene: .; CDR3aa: CASSLTVPANTGELFF; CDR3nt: TGTGCCAGTAGCCTGACAGTTCCTGCGAACACCGGGGAGCTGTTTTTT
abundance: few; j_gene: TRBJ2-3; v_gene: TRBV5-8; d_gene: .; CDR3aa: CASSLNYLSTDTQYF; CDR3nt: TGTGCCAGCAGCTTGAACTATTTAAGCACAGATACGCAGTATTTT
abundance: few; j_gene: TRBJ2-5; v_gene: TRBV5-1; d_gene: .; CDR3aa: CASSSEGPKETQYF; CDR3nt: TGCGCCAGCAGCTCGGAGGGACCTAAAGAGACCCAGTACTTC
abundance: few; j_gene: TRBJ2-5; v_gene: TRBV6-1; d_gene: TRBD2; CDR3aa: CASKRGAIQETQYF; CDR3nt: TGTGCCAGCAAGCGGGGGGCGATCCAAGAGACCCAGTACTTC
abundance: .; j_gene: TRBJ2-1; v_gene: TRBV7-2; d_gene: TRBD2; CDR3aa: CASSPTSGVYEQFF; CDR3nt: TGTGCCAGCAGCCCTACTAGCGGGGTTTATGAGCAGTTCTTC
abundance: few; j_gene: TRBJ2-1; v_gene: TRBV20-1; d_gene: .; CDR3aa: CSAMGNEQFF; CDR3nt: TGCAGTGCTATGGGAAATGAGCAGTTCTTC
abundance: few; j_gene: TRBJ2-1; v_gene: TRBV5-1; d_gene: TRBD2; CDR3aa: CASSAPGGTYNEQFF; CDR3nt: TGCGCCAGCAGCGCCCCCGGGGGGACCTACAATGAGCAGTTCTTC
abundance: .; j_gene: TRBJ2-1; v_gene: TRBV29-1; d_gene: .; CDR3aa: CSVVTRSYNEQFF; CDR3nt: TGCAGCGTTGTTACACGGTCCTACAATGAGCAGTTCTTC
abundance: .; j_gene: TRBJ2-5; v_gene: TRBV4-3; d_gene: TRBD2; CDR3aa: CASSQDRGGETQYF; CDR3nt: TGCGCCAGCAGCCAAGATCGGGGGGGAGAGACCCAGTACTTC
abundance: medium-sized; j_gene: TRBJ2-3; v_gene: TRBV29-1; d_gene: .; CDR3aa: CSVIEADTQYF; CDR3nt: TGCAGCGTCATAGAGGCAGATACGCAGTATTTT